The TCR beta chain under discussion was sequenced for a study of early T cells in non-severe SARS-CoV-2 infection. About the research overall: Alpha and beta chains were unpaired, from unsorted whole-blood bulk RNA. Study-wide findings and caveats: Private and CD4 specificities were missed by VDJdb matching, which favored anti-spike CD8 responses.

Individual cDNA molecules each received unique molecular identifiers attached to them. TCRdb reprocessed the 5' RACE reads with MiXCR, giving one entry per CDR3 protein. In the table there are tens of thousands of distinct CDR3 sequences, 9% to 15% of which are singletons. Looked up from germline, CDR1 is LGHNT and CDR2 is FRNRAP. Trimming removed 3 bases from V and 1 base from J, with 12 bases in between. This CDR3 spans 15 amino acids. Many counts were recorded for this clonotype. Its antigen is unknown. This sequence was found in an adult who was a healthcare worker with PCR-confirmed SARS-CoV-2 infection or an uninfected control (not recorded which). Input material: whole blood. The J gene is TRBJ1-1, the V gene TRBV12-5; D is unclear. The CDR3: CASGFGIAGNTEAFF. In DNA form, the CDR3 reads TGTGCTAGTGGTTTTGGCATCGCAGGGAACACTGAAGCTTTCTTT.